The 30 T cell receptor beta chains below were found in one sample sequenced in a study of CD8 T cells in Susac syndrome. RNA was extracted with the RNeasy kit, and a quantity of 0.5 to 1 ug was reverse transcribed using random hexamers. One entry per CDR3 protein results from TCRdb running MiXCR on the immunoSEQ multiplex PCR reads. The sample contains roughly 84,000 distinct CDR3 sequences, approximately 96% of which appear only once. The source material was CD8+ T cells from PBMCs. Source of these receptors: a human donor with Susac syndrome.

The V gene is TRBV7-9, the J gene TRBJ2-7, with D possibly TRBD2 on 6 matching bases. CDR1 is SEHNR, CDR2 FQNEAQ, per germline (reference sequence). V dropped 0 bases and J dropped 2 bases, with 14 bases sitting between them. The length of the CDR3 is 16 residues. The CDR3 spells CASSLAGGRPTYEQYF. CDR3 DNA sequence: TGTGCCAGCAGCTTAGCGGGAGGCAGGCCGACCTACGAGCAGTACTTC.

The gene calls are TRBV28 and TRBJ1-1; TRBD1 aligns across 9 bases. The CDR3 is 15 amino acids. Germline V CDR1 and CDR2: MDHEN, SYDVKM. J lost 5 bases, V lost 6 bases, and 10 bases had no gene match. In nucleotides, the CDR3 is TGTGCCAGCAGACAACTGACAGGGGGGGGGACTGAAGCTTTCTTT. Its protein is CASRQLTGGGTEAFF.

J is TRBJ2-6 and V is TRBV2; 8 positions agree with TRBD1. CDR1 and CDR2 from the germline V gene are SNHLY and FYNNEI. The ends lost 6 bases at V and 4 bases at J; junction bases unmatched: 5. The CDR3 loop spans 15 amino acids. CDR3 protein: CASSDRGAGANVLTF. Written as DNA, the CDR3 is TGTGCCAGCAGCGACAGGGGAGCAGGGGCCAACGTCCTGACTTTC. The whole variable domain, remainder taken from reference TRBV2 and TRBJ2-6, is EPEVTQTPSHQVTQMGQEVILRCVPISNHLYFYWYRQILGQKVEFLVSFYNNEISEKSEIFDDQFSVERPDGSNFTLKIRSTKLEDSAMYFCASSDRGAGANVLTFGAGSRLTVL.

The gene calls are TRBV15 and TRBJ1-1, with 7 bases identical to TRBD1. There are 15 residues in the CDR3. V lost 4 bases and J lost 3; bases outside the gene matches: 8. Germline CDR1 is LNHNV and CDR2 is YYDKDF (reference sequence). CDR3 nucleotide sequence: TGTGCCACCAGCACTAGACAGGGAGTGGACACTGAAGCTTTCTTT. It codes for CATSTRQGVDTEAFF.

The rearrangement joins TRBV9 to TRBJ1-2, with D perhaps matching TRBD1 (5 bases). Germline loops: CDR1 SGDLS, CDR2 YYNGEE. The CDR3 sequence is 12 residues long. Trimming stripped 3 bases from V and 7 bases from J, with 10 bases between. The CDR3 DNA is TGTGCCAGCAGCGGGGACCGGGTTGGCTACACCTTC. Its translation is CASSGDRVGYTF. The full variable domain, completed using reference TRBV9 and TRBJ1-2, is DSGVTQTPKHLITATGQRVTLRCSPRSGDLSVYWYQQSLDQGLQFLIQYYNGEERAKGNILERFSAQQFPDLHSELNLSSLELGDSALYFCASSGDRVGYTFGSGTRLTVV.

This clonotype was counted a single time. The chain is built from TRBV24-1 and TRBJ2-5; tentative D call: TRBD1 (6 bases). This CDR3 spans 13 amino acids. V lost 5 bases and J lost 4, with 10 bases in between. Germline CDR1 is KGHDR and CDR2 is SFDVKD. CDR3: CATSVRGGETQYF. The CDR3, as DNA: TGTGCCACCAGTGTCAGGGGTGGAGAGACCCAGTACTTC.

The chain employs TRBV20-1 and TRBJ2-7; D assignment may be TRBD1 or TRBD2 (5 bases each). The CDR3 extends over 12 amino acids. Trimming removed 3 bases at V and 0 bases at J, with 6 bases between. Germline CDR1 reads DFQATT; CDR2 reads SNEGSKA (reference sequence). The CDR3 spells CSARGDSYEQYF. The CDR3 DNA reads TGCAGTGCTAGGGGGGACTCCTACGAGCAGTACTTC.

The J gene is TRBJ1-2, the V gene TRBV29-1; TRBD1 agrees at 7 bases. The junction had 8 bases not matched to a gene; V was cut back by 7 bases and J by 6 bases. There are 12 residues in the CDR3. Germline V lookup: CDR1 SQVTM, CDR2 ANQGSEA. CDR3 in amino acids: CSAAGTDDGYTF. The CDR3 nucleotides read TGCAGCGCTGCCGGGACAGACGATGGCTACACCTTC.

The chain employs TRBV18 and TRBJ1-5; D call uncertain. This CDR3 comprises 15 residues. Per germline, CDR1 KGHSH and CDR2 LQKENI. The V and J ends lost 3 bases and 7 bases respectively, with 16 bases between them. The CDR3 coding sequence is TGTGCCAGCTCACCGACGATGGCAGGAGGGCAGCCCCAGCATTTT. It specifies CASSPTMAGGQPQHF.

The chain has TRBV7-9 and TRBJ2-3; a possible D gene is TRBD2 (6 bases). V lost 6 bases and J 5 bases, leaving 12 bases between the germline ends. Germline-derived CDR1 and CDR2 are SEHNR and FQNEAQ (reference sequence). CDR3 size: 13 residues. Here the CDR3 reads CASRGGGEDTQYF. CDR3 bases: TGTGCCAGCAGGGGCGGAGGGGAAGATACGCAGTATTTT.

V gene TRBV28 combines with J gene TRBJ2-7, with TRBD2 as a possible D gene (6 bases). Between the trimmed V and J ends, which lost 6 bases and 0 bases, there was a span of 18 bases. The CDR3 has 16 residues. Looked up from germline, CDR1 is MDHEN and CDR2 is SYDVKM. The CDR3 DNA reads TGTGCCAGCAGGGTTCGAGGAGGGAGCACCTCCTACGAGCAGTACTTC. Protein product: CASRVRGGSTSYEQYF.

The chain carries TRBV20-1 and TRBJ2-5; D call uncertain. CDR1 is DFQATT and CDR2 is SNEGSKA in the germline V gene (reference sequence). The CDR3 sequence is 12 residues long. The CDR3 nucleotides read TGCAGCGCAGAGGACGCCCGTGAGGCCCAGTACTTC. This encodes CSAEDAREAQYF.

The rearrangement links TRBV12-3 or TRBV12-4 to TRBJ2-3; 8 positions match TRBD1. The ends lost 3 bases at V and 2 bases at J; junction bases unmatched: 13. The CDR3 spans 18 residues. CDR3 residues: CASSFWVRTGRPTDTQYF. For the CDR3, the DNA is TGTGCCAGCAGTTTCTGGGTCCGGACAGGGAGGCCCACAGATACGCAGTATTTT.

The rearrangement links TRBV29-1 to TRBJ2-1; 11 nucleotides match TRBD2. Germline lookup yields CDR1 SQVTM and CDR2 ANQGSEA. This CDR3 spans 17 amino acids. The trim removed 0 bases at V and 7 bases at J, leaving 11 bases unmatched. CDR3 coding DNA: TGCAGCGTTGAAGATCCATTTAGCGGGGGGGCAAATAATGAGCAGTTCTTC. Its translation is CSVEDPFSGGANNEQFF.

The CDR3 region has the DNA TGTGCCAGCAGCGTAGCGGGCGGAACCTACGAGCAGTACTTC. Translated, it gives CASSVAGGTYEQYF. The chain recombines TRBV9 with TRBJ2-7; D unresolved. The CDR3 contains 14 residues. Germline CDR1 and CDR2: SGDLS and YYNGEE. Trimming pared 0 bases from V and 2 bases from J, leaving 9 bases between. The whole variable domain, remainder taken from reference TRBV9 and TRBJ2-7, is DSGVTQTPKHLITATGQRVTLRCSPRSGDLSVYWYQQSLDQGLQFLIQYYNGEERAKGNILERFSAQQFPDLHSELNLSSLELGDSALYFCASSVAGGTYEQYFGPGTRLTVT.

The CDR3 region has the DNA TGTGCCAGCAGGGGGACTAGCGGGAGGCCGCGGGATGAGCAGTTCTTC. Translation: CASRGTSGRPRDEQFF. The gene calls are TRBV6-2 or TRBV6-3 and TRBJ2-1; TRBD2 aligns across 15 bases. The junction had 8 bases not matched to a gene; V was cut back by 6 bases and J by 8 bases. This CDR3 has 16 residues. The germline gives CDR1 MNHEY, CDR2 SVGEGT.

The chain has TRBV18 and TRBJ2-5; D is uncertain. Per germline, CDR1 KGHSH and CDR2 LQKENI. The CDR3 sequence is 14 residues long. V gave up 3 bases and J gave up 0 bases, with 8 bases separating them. CDR3 DNA sequence: TGTGCCAGCTCACCTGGAGCGAACCAAGAGACCCAGTACTTC. Translated, it gives CASSPGANQETQYF.

The CDR3 loop reads CASSPRTADYEQYF. The CDR3 bases are TGCGCCAGCAGCCCCCGGACTGCGGACTACGAGCAGTACTTC. The chain employs TRBV5-1 and TRBJ2-7; D is possibly TRBD2 (5 bases). Trimming cost V 4 bases and J 3 bases, with 14 bases left between them. This CDR3 has 14 amino acids. Germline assignment: CDR1 SGHRS and CDR2 YFSETQ.

This clonotype was seen a few times. V is TRBV7-9 and J is TRBJ2-5; 8 nucleotides agree with TRBD2. CDR1 is SEHNR, CDR2 FQNEAQ, per germline (reference sequence). The CDR3 is 15 residues long. The V and J ends lost 3 bases and 4 bases, in that order; junction bases with no gene match: 7. The CDR3 coding sequence is TGTGCCAGCAGCTTGGCGGGAGGCCCCCGAGAGACCCAGTACTTC. It is translated as CASSLAGGPRETQYF.

The chain links TRBV7-3 to TRBJ2-1; D is uncertain. The germline CDR1 and CDR2 sequences are SGHTA and FQGTGA. This CDR3 is built from 11 residues. Trimming took off 4 bases at V and 8 bases at J, with 6 bases between the two ends. The DNA of the CDR3 is TGTGCCAGCAGCTCGGCGTATGAGCAGTTCTTC. Its translation is CASSSAYEQFF.

This clonotype came up a few times. The CDR3 nucleotides are TGTGCCAGCAGCTTGGGCACCTACGAGCAGTACTTC. Translating gives CASSLGTYEQYF. The chain recombines TRBV5-4 with TRBJ2-7; D is undetermined. Germline CDR1 reads SGHNT; CDR2 reads YYREEE (reference sequence). Between the trimmed V and J ends, which lost 0 bases and 2 bases, there was a span of 3 bases. This CDR3 has 12 amino acids.

The V call is TRBV28, the J call TRBJ2-5; D possibly corresponds to TRBD1 (8 bases). V was clipped by 5 bases and J by 7 bases, with 20 bases between them. Germline loops: CDR1 MDHEN, CDR2 SYDVKM. CDR3 length: 15 amino acids. The CDR3 bases are TGTGCCAGCAGTGACAGGGGAGGGCTGGGGCGGACCCAGTACTTC. Protein sequence: CASSDRGGLGRTQYF.

V gene TRBV20-1 combines with J gene TRBJ2-4; D unresolved. The CDR3 runs 13 residues. Germline-derived CDR1 and CDR2 are DFQATT and SNEGSKA (reference sequence). Trimming left V 4 bases short and J 5 bases short, with 12 bases between. This CDR3 reads CSANPGTENIQYF. In DNA form, the CDR3 reads TGCAGTGCTAACCCCGGCACGGAAAACATTCAGTACTTC.

This clonotype was picked up one time. The genes are TRBV19 and TRBJ1-1; D unresolved. Trimming shortened V by 7 bases and J by 5 bases, and 8 bases separated the two germline ends. The CDR3 is made up of 11 amino acids. From germline, CDR1 is LNHDA and CDR2 SQIVND (reference sequence). CDR3 loop: CASTRRTEAFF. CDR3 DNA: TGTGCCAGTACGAGGAGGACTGAAGCTTTCTTT.

This chain joins TRBV2 and TRBJ2-2; D unclear. The CDR3 consists of 12 residues. Looked up from germline, CDR1 is SNHLY and CDR2 is FYNNEI. V gave up 3 bases and J gave up 8 bases, with 7 bases separating them. CDR3 coding DNA: TGTGCCAGCAGTGACGAGGCGGGGGAGCTGTTTTTT. Translating it yields CASSDEAGELFF.

The chain is built from TRBV5-1 and TRBJ2-1; D is undetermined. V lost 0 bases and J lost 0, with 10 bases in between. The CDR3 runs 16 residues. The V gene's germline CDR1 is SGHRS and CDR2 YFSETQ. CDR3 loop: CASSLEPASSYNEQFF. The DNA for the CDR3 is TGCGCCAGCAGCTTGGAGCCGGCGAGCTCCTACAATGAGCAGTTCTTC.

The rearrangement uses TRBV20-1 and TRBJ2-6; D uncertain. The CDR3 is 10 amino acids. The germline V gene has CDR1 DFQATT and CDR2 SNEGSKA (reference sequence). Trimming took 8 bases from V and 12 from J, leaving 11 bases between them. CDR3 sequence reads: CSPHAPVLTF. The CDR3 DNA follows: TGCAGTCCTCATGCACCCGTCCTGACTTTC.

The chain is built from TRBV9 and TRBJ2-7; 7 bases line up with TRBD1. V was pared by 3 bases and J by 1 base, with 7 bases of the junction left unmatched. The CDR3 has 15 residues. Germline lookup yields CDR1 SGDLS and CDR2 YYNGEE. CDR3 nucleotides: TGTGCCAGCAGCGCATCCGGGACAGCGTCCTACGAGCAGTACTTC. It codes for CASSASGTASYEQYF.

V usage is TRBV20-1 and J usage is TRBJ1-5; a possible D gene is TRBD1 (5 bases). This CDR3 has 16 amino acids. The V gene's germline CDR1 is DFQATT and CDR2 SNEGSKA (reference sequence). V was clipped by 3 bases and J by 1 base, with 16 bases between them. The CDR3, as DNA: TGCAGTGCTAGCTATGGGGGGTCCAGCAGCAATCAGCCCCAGCATTTT. This sequence encodes CSASYGGSSSNQPQHF.

The chain combines TRBV20-1 with TRBJ2-7, with D unresolved. V was pared by 0 bases and J by 3 bases, with 15 bases between. The germline gives CDR1 DFQATT, CDR2 SNEGSKA (reference sequence). This CDR3 is 15 amino acids long. For the CDR3, the DNA is TGCAGTGCTAGAGAAAGGGTTGGGATCCTCTACGAGCAGTACTTC. This sequence encodes CSARERVGILYEQYF.